The text below deals with one T cell receptor beta chain. This entry is derived from a study of blood T cells in healthy people across ages. Primed by a sample-barcoded 5' primer and a J-beta primer mix, a second PCR proceeded for about 6 to 12 cycles. TCRdb processed the 5' RACE reads anew with MiXCR; each CDR3 protein has one entry. The repertoire has about 1.7 million distinct CDR3 sequences, 28% of them found once; the top ten carry roughly 8%. The source material was blood. The receptor was derived from a woman aged 25 to 39 in good health.

The CDR3 reads CASSTHGGTRETQYF. Written as DNA, the CDR3 is TGTGCCAGCAGCACCCACGGCGGGACCCGGGAGACCCAGTACTTC. This chain connects TRBV6-2 or TRBV6-3 to TRBJ2-5; D may be TRBD2 (6 bases). The CDR3 is 15 amino acids. Per germline, CDR1 MNHEY and CDR2 SVGEGT. V was trimmed by 6 bases and J by 5 bases, leaving 19 bases between them.